This T cell receptor beta chain is from a study of cytomegalovirus exposure and HLA in healthy donors. The study ran its PCR with 60 Vbeta and 13 Jbeta primers. TCRdb keeps only in-frame clones here, not all; method: immunoSEQ multiplex PCR. Of nearly 95,000 clones listed, approximately 63% are singletons. As to this clone: The junction and the germline gene differ at one end; a read error may be behind it.

Per the germline V gene, CDR1 is SGHVS and CDR2 is FNYEAQ. This CDR3 contains 14 residues. The genes are TRBV7-6 and TRBJ2-7; maybe TRBD1 (6 bases). The sequence was collected from a woman aged 30 to 39 in good health and CMV-seronegative. Sample: PBMCs. CDR3 loop: CASSLARQGIEQYF. The CDR3 DNA is TGTGCCAGCAGCCTAGCCCGCCAGGGGATAGAGCAGTACTTC.